Shown below are 32 T cell receptor beta chains from a single sample sequenced in a study of cytomegalovirus exposure and HLA in healthy donors. A multiplex PCR was run with 60 Vbeta primers and 13 Jbeta primers. Clones were sequenced by immunoSEQ multiplex PCR, and TCRdb holds only the in-frame ones, with some missing. The sample includes roughly 150,000 clones, roughly 71% seen only once; the top ten take just under 3%. Sequenced: PBMCs. All receptors derive from a woman aged 50 to 65 in good health and CMV-seropositive.

The V call is TRBV30, the J call TRBJ2-2; D remains ambiguous. CDR3 size: 11 residues. Looked up from germline, CDR1 is GTSNPN and CDR2 is SVGIG (reference sequence). For the CDR3, the DNA is TGTGGCACTGGGCACACCGGGGAGCTGTTTTTT. This gives the protein CGTGHTGELFF.

The CDR3 reads CASSPSSSYNSPLHF. CDR3 nucleotide sequence: TGTGCCAGCTCACCGTCCAGCTCCTATAATTCACCCCTCCACTTT. V and J are TRBV18 and TRBJ1-6; D ambiguous. Trimming left V 3 bases short and J 0 bases short, with 6 bases between. In germline, CDR1 is KGHSH, CDR2 LQKENI. The CDR3 has 15 residues.

This chain uses TRBV6-1 with TRBJ2-7; 7 bases line up with TRBD1. The V segment lost 9 bases and the J segment 2 bases; nucleotides outside the gene matches: 7. Germline V gene data show CDR1 as MNHNS and CDR2 as SASEGT. The CDR3 has 13 amino acids. CDR3 nucleotides: TGTGCCAGTACCGGGACAGCAGCCTACGAGCAGTACTTC. Translating it yields CASTGTAAYEQYF.

This sequence joins TRBV30 and TRBJ1-2; D possibly corresponds to TRBD1 (6 bases). Between the trimmed V and J ends, which lost 4 bases and 7 bases, there was a span of 13 bases. Germline-derived CDR1 and CDR2 are GTSNPN and SVGIG (reference sequence). The CDR3 extends over 12 amino acids. The CDR3 loop reads CAWTQGLGGYTF. Written as DNA, the CDR3 is TGTGCCTGGACACAGGGCCTCGGTGGCTACACCTTC. The whole variable domain, filled in from reference TRBV30 and TRBJ1-2, reads SQTIHQWPATLVQPVGSPLSLECTVEGTSNPNLYWYRQAAGRGLQLLFYSVGIGQISSEVPQNLSASRPQDRQFILSSKKLLLSDSGFYLCAWTQGLGGYTFGSGTRLTVV.

This clone was detected only a few times. This rearrangement joins TRBV30 to TRBJ1-6; D not resolved. The CDR3 sequence is 16 residues long. CDR1 and CDR2 from the germline V gene are GTSNPN and SVGIG (reference sequence). V gave up 0 bases and J gave up 0 bases, with 9 bases separating them. The chain's CDR3 is CAWSVRRSSYNSPLHF. In DNA form, the CDR3 reads TGTGCCTGGAGTGTGAGGAGGAGCTCCTATAATTCACCCCTCCACTTT.

This clone was counted between two and nine times. The chain uses TRBV7-9 and TRBJ2-1, with TRBD1 as a possible D gene (5 bases). There are 15 residues in the CDR3. Trimming took off 0 bases at V and 2 bases at J, with 8 bases between the two ends. The germline V gene has CDR1 SEHNR and CDR2 FQNEAQ (reference sequence). This CDR3 is CASSLAQGAYNEQFF. In DNA form, the CDR3 reads TGTGCCAGCAGCTTAGCACAAGGGGCCTACAATGAGCAGTTCTTC. The whole variable domain, filled in from reference TRBV7-9 and TRBJ2-1, reads DTGVSQNPRHKITKRGQNVTFRCDPISEHNRLYWYRQTLGQGPEFLTYFQNEAQLEKSRLLSDRFSAERPKGSFSTLEIQRTEQGDSAMYLCASSLAQGAYNEQFFGPGTRLTVL.

This clone was recorded a few times. The chain uses TRBV7-6 and TRBJ2-5; 9 nucleotides agree with TRBD2. Germline CDR1 reads SGHVS; CDR2 reads FNYEAQ. Losses at the gene ends were 3 bases for V and 2 bases for J; bases not matched to a gene: 4. The CDR3 is 15 residues long. CDR3 DNA: TGTGCCAGCAGCTTTAGCGGGAGCCAACAAGAGACCCAGTACTTC. It encodes CASSFSGSQQETQYF. The variable domain in full, with the rest retrieved from reference TRBV7-6 and TRBJ2-5, is GAGVSQSPRYKVTKRGQDVALRCDPISGHVSLYWYRQALGQGPEFLTYFNYEAQQDKSGLPNDRFSAERPEGSISTLTIQRTEQRDSAMYRCASSFSGSQQETQYFGPGTRLLVL.

The V and J genes are TRBV2 and TRBJ2-7, with D maybe TRBD2 (5 bases). The CDR3 is made up of 10 amino acids. Deletions cut 6 bases from V and 6 bases from J, with 6 bases between. Per the germline V gene, CDR1 is SNHLY and CDR2 is FYNNEI. The CDR3 nucleotides read TGTGCCAGCAGGAGCGGCGAGCAGTACTTC. Protein: CASRSGEQYF.

Points on this clone: The same CDR3 is also encoded by other DNA sequences in this sample. The chain couples TRBV2 to TRBJ1-2, with D possibly TRBD1 on 5 matching bases. The V and J ends lost 2 bases and 4 bases respectively, with 11 bases between them. This CDR3 has 14 amino acids. Germline assignment: CDR1 SNHLY and CDR2 FYNNEI. Here the CDR3 reads CASSESGGSYGYTF. CDR3 nucleotide sequence: TGTGCCAGCAGTGAATCGGGGGGTAGCTATGGCTACACCTTC.

This clone has only a few counts. This chain connects TRBV6-6 to TRBJ2-5; 8 bases are shared with TRBD1. Germline V gene data show CDR1 as MNHNY and CDR2 as SVGAGI (reference sequence). The CDR3 is made up of 14 amino acids. V was pared by 2 bases and J by 4 bases, with 3 bases of the junction left unmatched. CDR3 in DNA: TGTGCCAGCAGTTACGGGACAGGACGAGAGACCCAGTACTTC. Translation gives CASSYGTGRETQYF.

Concerning this clone itself: Other DNA sequences in the sample encode the same CDR3. The V gene is TRBV18, the J gene TRBJ1-5; 9 bases align to TRBD1. Germline values: CDR1 KGHSH, CDR2 LQKENI. The ends lost 3 bases at V and 4 bases at J; junction bases unmatched: 4. The CDR3 spans 15 residues. The CDR3 sequence is CASSPDRGGNQPQHF. The CDR3 DNA reads TGTGCCAGCTCACCGGACAGGGGAGGGAATCAGCCCCAGCATTTT.

This clone was counted between two and nine times. The same CDR3 can be traced to other DNA sequences in this sample. This chain connects TRBV5-1 to TRBJ2-1; possibly TRBD2 for D (5 bases). V was pared by 0 bases and J by 2 bases, with 6 bases between. The CDR3 is 14 residues long. Germline assignment: CDR1 SGHRS and CDR2 YFSETQ. CDR3 nucleotide sequence: TGCGCCAGCAGCTTGGGGAGGACCTACAATGAGCAGTTCTTC. This encodes CASSLGRTYNEQFF.

V is TRBV6-1 and J is TRBJ1-2; no clear D. Trimming took 0 bases from V and 4 from J, leaving 15 bases between them. The CDR3 runs 16 residues. The germline CDR1 and CDR2 sequences are MNHNS and SASEGT. CDR3 amino acids: CASSEAFLTSSYGYTF. CDR3 DNA sequence: TGTGCCAGCAGTGAAGCCTTTTTAACTTCGAGCTATGGCTACACCTTC.

This clone came up a few times. The J gene is TRBJ1-5, the V gene TRBV6-1, with 7 bases lining up with TRBD1. Trimming at V came to 6 bases and at J to 5 bases, leaving 4 bases not matched to a gene. Germline V gene sequence: CDR1 MNHNS, CDR2 SASEGT. The CDR3 is 13 amino acids. Here the CDR3 reads CASRTGEYQPQHF. The CDR3 DNA reads as TGTGCCAGCAGAACAGGGGAATATCAGCCCCAGCATTTT.

This clone was found a few times. The CDR3 nucleotides are TGTGCCAGCAGCCTTCGGGACAGGGTAAATGAGCAGTTCTTC. Translated: CASSLRDRVNEQFF. The V gene is TRBV7-8, the J gene TRBJ2-1; 9 bases are a match to TRBD1. Losses at the gene ends were 5 bases for V and 7 bases for J; bases not matched to a gene: 6. Germline V gives CDR1 SGHVS, CDR2 FQNEAQ. There are 14 residues in the CDR3.

This CDR3 reads CAWTVRGDTEAFF. DNA for the CDR3: TGTGCCTGGACGGTCAGGGGGGACACTGAAGCTTTCTTT. V usage is TRBV30 and J usage is TRBJ1-1; the match to TRBD1 covers 7 bases. V shed 4 bases and J 3 bases; nucleotides not matched to a gene: 5. The CDR3 covers 13 residues. Germline CDR1 reads GTSNPN; CDR2 reads SVGIG (reference sequence).

This clone was counted a few times. The gene calls are TRBV2 and TRBJ2-7; TRBD1 agrees at 10 bases. There are 16 residues in the CDR3. Germline-derived CDR1 and CDR2 are SNHLY and FYNNEI. With 4 bases clipped from V and 1 base from J, the junction kept 7 bases outside the gene matches. DNA for the CDR3: TGTGCCAGCAGTGCCCCCCCGGGACAGGGGTCCTACGAGCAGTACTTC. Translating gives CASSAPPGQGSYEQYF.

V and J are TRBV6-5 and TRBJ1-4; a possible D gene is TRBD1 (5 bases). CDR1 and CDR2 (germline): MNHEY, SVGAGI. The CDR3 covers 15 residues. V was trimmed by 0 bases and J by 7 bases, leaving 12 bases between them. This CDR3 is CASSYSAGRVEKLFF. The CDR3 nucleotides are TGTGCCAGCAGTTACTCAGCGGGGCGGGTTGAAAAACTGTTTTTT.

The rearrangement uses TRBV4-1 and TRBJ1-5; 9 bases match TRBD1. This CDR3 has 14 residues. Losses at the gene ends were 5 bases for V and 5 bases for J; bases not matched to a gene: 4. Germline assignment: CDR1 MGHRA and CDR2 YSYEKL. In DNA form, the CDR3 reads TGCGCCAGCAGCTTCCGACAGGGGGATCAGCCCCAGCATTTT. It is translated as CASSFRQGDQPQHF.

The rearrangement links TRBV6-1 to TRBJ1-5; 10 nucleotides agree with TRBD1. This CDR3 has 16 residues. Germline-derived CDR1 and CDR2 are MNHNS and SASEGT. With 3 bases clipped from V and 7 bases from J, the junction kept 9 bases outside the gene matches. CDR3 nucleotides: TGTGCCAGCAGTGATGGGGACAGGGGAGGGGGACAGCCCCAGCATTTT. Translated: CASSDGDRGGGQPQHF.

This chain joins TRBV2 and TRBJ2-3; unclear D gene. Germline V CDR1 and CDR2: SNHLY, FYNNEI. Deletions cut 6 bases from V and 4 bases from J, with 11 bases between. The CDR3 covers 13 residues. CDR3: CASRLIYPDTQYF. Here the CDR3 DNA reads TGTGCCAGCAGACTAATATATCCAGATACGCAGTATTTT.

The chain employs TRBV19 and TRBJ1-5; D remains unclear. Germline CDR1 reads LNHDA; CDR2 reads SQIVND (reference sequence). The CDR3 totals 14 residues. Trimming left V 6 bases short and J 3 bases short, with 12 bases between. The DNA for the CDR3 is TGTGCCAGTAGCCCTCGCGCACTCAATCAGCCCCAGCATTTT. Its protein is CASSPRALNQPQHF. The full variable domain, in which reference TRBV19 and TRBJ1-5 provide the parts outside the CDR3, is DGGITQSPKYLFRKEGQNVTLSCEQNLNHDAMYWYRQDPGQGLRLIYYSQIVNDFQKGDIAEGYSVSREKKESFPLTVTSAQKNPTAFYLCASSPRALNQPQHFGDGTRLSIL.

A few counts support this clone. The V call is TRBV25-1, the J call TRBJ1-3, with 7 bases matching TRBD1. The germline CDR1 and CDR2 sequences are MGHDK and SYGVNS. The CDR3 covers 17 residues. Trimming took 1 base from V and 0 from J; bases not matched to a gene: 6. This CDR3 is CASSEWDSSSSGNTIYF. CDR3 in DNA: TGTGCCAGCAGTGAATGGGACAGCTCAAGCTCTGGAAACACCATATATTTT.

V is TRBV14 and J is TRBJ1-2; D is unresolved. V was clipped by 1 base and J by 2 bases, with 11 bases between them. The CDR3 is 15 amino acids. CDR1 and CDR2 (germline): SGHDN, FVKESK. The CDR3 spells CASSQGLAGNYGYTF. The CDR3 region has the DNA TGTGCCAGCAGCCAAGGCCTGGCAGGAAACTATGGCTACACCTTC.

The chain combines TRBV6-5 with TRBJ2-3; D is perhaps TRBD1 (6 bases). Germline lookup yields CDR1 MNHEY and CDR2 SVGAGI. The CDR3 sequence is 14 residues long. V was shortened by 2 bases and J by 3 bases, with 9 bases between the two germline ends. The CDR3 DNA sequence: TGTGCCAGCAGTTACGGGCAGGGGACAGATACGCAGTATTTT. This encodes CASSYGQGTDTQYF.

This clone was seen once. The gene calls are TRBV7-3 and TRBJ1-6; the D is unclear. There are 20 residues in the CDR3. Germline V CDR1 and CDR2: SGHTA, FQGTGA. V was pared by 4 bases and J by 0 bases, with 22 bases between. The CDR3 region has the DNA TGTGCCAGCAGCTCTAGCCCGCGCGGAGGGCTGAGCTCCTATAATTCACCCCTCCACTTT. It translates to CASSSSPRGGLSSYNSPLHF.

The chain couples TRBV6-5 to TRBJ1-4; D remains ambiguous. The germline V gene has CDR1 MNHEY and CDR2 SVGAGI. This CDR3 spans 15 amino acids. V dropped 6 bases and J dropped 1 base, with 12 bases sitting between them. The CDR3 bases are TGTGCCAGCAGAACCCAAGGGAGAACTAATGAAAAACTGTTTTTT. Amino acid sequence: CASRTQGRTNEKLFF.

The V gene is TRBV5-6, the J gene TRBJ2-7; 12 nucleotides match TRBD1. The CDR3 contains 14 residues. Germline CDR1 reads SGHDT; CDR2 reads YYEEEE. With 3 bases clipped from V and 5 bases from J, the junction kept 3 bases outside the gene matches. CDR3 nucleotide sequence: TGTGCCAGCAGCTGGGGACAGGGGGCCGACGAGCAGTACTTC. Protein: CASSWGQGADEQYF. Full variable domain (missing parts from reference TRBV5-6 and TRBJ2-7): DAGVTQSPTHLIKTRGQQVTLRCSPKSGHDTVSWYQQALGQGPQFIFQYYEEEERQRGNFPDRFSGHQFPNYSSELNVNALLLGDSALYLCASSWGQGADEQYFGPGTRLTVT.

The chain recombines TRBV27 with TRBJ2-3; D is uncertain. CDR3 length: 14 amino acids. V was shortened by 2 bases and J by 2 bases, with 8 bases between the two germline ends. Germline values: CDR1 MNHEY, CDR2 SMNVEV (reference sequence). Here the CDR3 DNA reads TGTGCCAGCAGTTTACGTTATTCCACAGATACGCAGTATTTT. This codes for CASSLRYSTDTQYF.

A few counts support this clone. V and J are TRBV6-1 and TRBJ1-6; D is ambiguous. In germline, CDR1 is MNHNS, CDR2 SASEGT. Trimming stripped 8 bases from V and 5 bases from J, with 13 bases between. There are 14 residues in the CDR3. The CDR3 spells CASDSRADNSPLHF. In DNA, the CDR3 is TGTGCCAGCGATTCGAGGGCCGATAATTCACCCCTCCACTTT.

This sequence joins TRBV2 and TRBJ2-3; TRBD2 agrees at 15 bases. The V and J ends lost 6 bases and 4 bases, in that order; junction bases with no gene match: 2. The V gene's germline CDR1 is SNHLY and CDR2 FYNNEI. The CDR3 extends over 15 amino acids. CDR3 protein: CASRGLAGGSDTQYF. DNA for the CDR3: TGTGCCAGCAGGGGACTAGCGGGGGGCTCAGATACGCAGTATTTT.

The chain employs TRBV10-1 and TRBJ2-1, with 8 positions matching TRBD2. Germline loops: CDR1 WNHNN, CDR2 SYGVQD (reference sequence). The J segment lost 4 bases and the V segment lost 6 bases, leaving 2 bases of the junction unmatched. CDR3 length equals 13 residues. The CDR3 spells CASSGGVYNEQFF. Here the CDR3 DNA reads TGCGCCAGCAGCGGGGGGGTTTACAATGAGCAGTTCTTC.